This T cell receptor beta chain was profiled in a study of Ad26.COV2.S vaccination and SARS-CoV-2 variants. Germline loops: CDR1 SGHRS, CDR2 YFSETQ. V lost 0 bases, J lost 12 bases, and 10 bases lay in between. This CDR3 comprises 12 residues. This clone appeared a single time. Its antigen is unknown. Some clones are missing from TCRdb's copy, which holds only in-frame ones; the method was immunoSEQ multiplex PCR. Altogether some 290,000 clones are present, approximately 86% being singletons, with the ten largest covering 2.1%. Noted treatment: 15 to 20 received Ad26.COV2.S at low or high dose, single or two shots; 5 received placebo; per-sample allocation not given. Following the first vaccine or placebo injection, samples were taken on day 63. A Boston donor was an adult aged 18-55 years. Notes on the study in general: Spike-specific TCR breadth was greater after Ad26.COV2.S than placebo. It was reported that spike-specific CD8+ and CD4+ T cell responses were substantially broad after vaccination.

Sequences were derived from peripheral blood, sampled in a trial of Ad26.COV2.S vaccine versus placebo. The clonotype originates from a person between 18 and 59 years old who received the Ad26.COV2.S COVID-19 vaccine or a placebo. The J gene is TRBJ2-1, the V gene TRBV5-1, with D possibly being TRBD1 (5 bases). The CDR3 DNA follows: TGCGCCAGCAGCTTGGGGGCAGGGCCGCAGTTCTTC. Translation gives CASSLGAGPQFF.